This T cell receptor (beta chain) derives from a study of identical twins. Trimming took 4 bases from V and 3 from J, leaving 17 bases between them. Germline CDR1 reads SGHRS; CDR2 reads YFSETQ. The CDR3 extends over 15 amino acids. Healthy Caucasians made up all donors. The table lists this clonotype with a few counts. A universal primer site was added by template switching, and unique molecular identifiers were carried by the cDNA. TCRdb reprocessed the 5' RACE reads with MiXCR, giving one entry per CDR3 protein. This sample has about 690,000 distinct CDR3 sequences, with around 6% found just once. The J gene is TRBJ2-7, the V gene TRBV5-1, with D possibly TRBD2 on 5 matching bases. This receptor was identified in a man in his late teens or twenties in good health. The source material was naive T cells sorted from blood. CDR3 in DNA: TGCGCCAGCAGCCTACAGCCTAGCCTACTCTACGAGCAGTACTTC. Translated, it gives CASSLQPSLLYEQYF. The complete variable domain, with remaining parts taken from reference TRBV5-1 and TRBJ2-7, reads KAGVTQTPRYLIKTRGQQVTLSCSPISGHRSVSWYQQTPGQGLQFLFEYFSETQRNKGNFPGRFSGRQFSNSRSEMNVSTLELGDSALYLCASSLQPSLLYEQYFGPGTRLTVT.